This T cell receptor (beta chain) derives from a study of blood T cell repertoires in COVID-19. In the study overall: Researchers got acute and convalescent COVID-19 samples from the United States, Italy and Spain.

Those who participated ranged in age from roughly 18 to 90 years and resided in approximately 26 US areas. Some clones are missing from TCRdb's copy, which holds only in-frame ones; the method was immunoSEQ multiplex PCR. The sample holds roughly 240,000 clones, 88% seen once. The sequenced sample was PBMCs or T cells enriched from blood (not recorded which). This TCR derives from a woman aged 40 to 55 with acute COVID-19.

The CDR3 here is CASSVDHNYGYTF. The CDR3 DNA is TGTGCCAGCAGCGTAGATCATAACTATGGCTACACCTTC. The chain has TRBV9 and TRBJ1-2; D remains ambiguous. Germline loops: CDR1 SGDLS, CDR2 YYNGEE. This CDR3 is built from 13 residues. V shed 0 bases and J shed 1 base, with 4 bases lying between them.